This T cell receptor (beta chain) came from a study of PD-L1 blockade in urothelial cancer. Looking at the study overall: Once treatment had started, blood was analyzed at 3 weeks (second dose) and again at 6 weeks. Blood samples had a median of around 150,000 T cells.

Time point of the sample: pretreatment peripheral blood. Using immunoSEQ multiplex PCR, the repertoire was profiled, and TCRdb retains in-frame clones only, with some absent. The sample carries some 50,000 clones, around nine tenths recorded once. There are 13 residues in the CDR3. CDR1 is LNHDA and CDR2 is SQIVND in the germline V gene (reference sequence). The ends were cut back, 7 bases at V and 3 bases at J, with 13 bases in the middle. The specimen comprised PBMCs, sampled around atezolizumab (anti-PD-L1) treatment. V and J are TRBV19 and TRBJ2-7, with a weak D call TRBD1 (6 bases). The sequence was collected from a woman in her fifties or sixties with urothelial cancer. Here the CDR3 reads CASTMTGNYEQYF. As DNA, the CDR3 is TGTGCCAGTACCATGACAGGTAACTACGAGCAGTACTTC.